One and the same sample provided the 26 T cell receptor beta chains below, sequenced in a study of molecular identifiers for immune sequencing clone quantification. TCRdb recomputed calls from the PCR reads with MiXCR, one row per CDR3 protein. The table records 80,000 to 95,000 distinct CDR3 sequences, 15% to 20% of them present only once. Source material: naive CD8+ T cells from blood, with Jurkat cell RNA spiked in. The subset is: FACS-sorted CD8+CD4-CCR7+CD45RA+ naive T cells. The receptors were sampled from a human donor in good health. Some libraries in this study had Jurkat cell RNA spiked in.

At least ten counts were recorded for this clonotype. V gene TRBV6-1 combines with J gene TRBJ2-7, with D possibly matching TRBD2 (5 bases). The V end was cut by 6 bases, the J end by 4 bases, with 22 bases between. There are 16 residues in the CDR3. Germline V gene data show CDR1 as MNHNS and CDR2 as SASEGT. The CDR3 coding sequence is TGTGCCAGCAGGATAACTCGGGGAAGTCCGTCGTACGAGCAGTACTTC. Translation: CASRITRGSPSYEQYF.

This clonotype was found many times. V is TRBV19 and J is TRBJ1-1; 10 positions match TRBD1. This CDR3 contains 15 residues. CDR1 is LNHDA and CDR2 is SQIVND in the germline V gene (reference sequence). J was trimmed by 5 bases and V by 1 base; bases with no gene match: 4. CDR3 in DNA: TGTGCCAGTAGTATAGGAGGACAGGGGGGGACTGAAGCTTTCTTT. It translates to CASSIGGQGGTEAFF.

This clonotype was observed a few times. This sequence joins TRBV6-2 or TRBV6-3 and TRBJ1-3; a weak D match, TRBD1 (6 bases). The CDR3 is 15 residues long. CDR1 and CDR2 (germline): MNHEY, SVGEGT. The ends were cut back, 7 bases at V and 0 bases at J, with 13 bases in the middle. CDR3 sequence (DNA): TGTGCCAGCATCGACAGGTTCTTCTCTGGAAACACCATATATTTT. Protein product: CASIDRFFSGNTIYF.

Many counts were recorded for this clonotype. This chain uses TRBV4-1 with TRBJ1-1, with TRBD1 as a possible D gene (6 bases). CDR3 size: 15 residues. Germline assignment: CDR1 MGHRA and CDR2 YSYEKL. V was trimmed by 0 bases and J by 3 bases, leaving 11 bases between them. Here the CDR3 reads CASSQDLGAYTEAFF. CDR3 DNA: TGCGCCAGCAGCCAAGATCTGGGGGCTTACACTGAAGCTTTCTTT.

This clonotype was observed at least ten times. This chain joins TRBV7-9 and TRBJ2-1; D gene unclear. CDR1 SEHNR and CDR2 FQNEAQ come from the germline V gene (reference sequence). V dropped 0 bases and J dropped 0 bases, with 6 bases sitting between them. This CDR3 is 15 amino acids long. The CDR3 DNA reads TGTGCCAGCAGCTTAGCTTGGAGCTCCTACAATGAGCAGTTCTTC. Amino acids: CASSLAWSSYNEQFF.

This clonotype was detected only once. For the CDR3, the DNA is TGTGCCAGCAGCCAAGCCCGGGTACCGCAGTACTTC. It yields the protein CASSQARVPQYF. The chain is built from TRBV14 and TRBJ2-7; D is unclear. This CDR3 region has 12 residues. Germline values: CDR1 SGHDN, CDR2 FVKESK. Trimming took 1 base from V and 9 from J, leaving 10 bases between them.

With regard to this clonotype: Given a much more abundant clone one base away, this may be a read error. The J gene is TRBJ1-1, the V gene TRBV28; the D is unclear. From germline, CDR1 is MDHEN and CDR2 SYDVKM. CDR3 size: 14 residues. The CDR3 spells CASSLTRQNTGAFF. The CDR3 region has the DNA TGTGCCAGCAGTTTAACCCGCCAGAACACTGGAGCTTTCTTT.

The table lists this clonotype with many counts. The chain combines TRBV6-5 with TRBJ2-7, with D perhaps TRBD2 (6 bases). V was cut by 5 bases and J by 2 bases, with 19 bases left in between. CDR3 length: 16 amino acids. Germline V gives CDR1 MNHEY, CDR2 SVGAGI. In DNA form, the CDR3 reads TGTGCCAGCAGTAACACCTTTGCCGGGAGCACCTACGAGCAGTACTTC. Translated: CASSNTFAGSTYEQYF.

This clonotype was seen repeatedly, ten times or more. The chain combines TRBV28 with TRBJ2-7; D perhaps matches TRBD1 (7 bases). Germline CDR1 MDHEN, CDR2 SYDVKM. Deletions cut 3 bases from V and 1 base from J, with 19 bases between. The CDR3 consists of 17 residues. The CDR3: CASSFHPGDRSSYEQYF. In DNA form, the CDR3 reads TGTGCCAGCAGTTTCCATCCGGGGGACAGATCTTCCTACGAGCAGTACTTC.

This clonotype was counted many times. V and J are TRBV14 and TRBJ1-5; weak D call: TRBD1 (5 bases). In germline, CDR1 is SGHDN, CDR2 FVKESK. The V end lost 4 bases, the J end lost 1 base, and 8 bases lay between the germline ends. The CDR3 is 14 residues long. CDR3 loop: CASSLGPSNQPQHF. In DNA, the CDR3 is TGTGCCAGCAGCCTGGGACCCAGCAATCAGCCCCAGCATTTT.

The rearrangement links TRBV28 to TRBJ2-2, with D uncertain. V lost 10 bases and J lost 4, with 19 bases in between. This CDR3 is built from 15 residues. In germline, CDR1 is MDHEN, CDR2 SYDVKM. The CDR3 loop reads CAIIPHGRSTGELFF. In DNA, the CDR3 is TGTGCCATCATCCCCCACGGCAGGAGCACCGGGGAGCTGTTTTTT.

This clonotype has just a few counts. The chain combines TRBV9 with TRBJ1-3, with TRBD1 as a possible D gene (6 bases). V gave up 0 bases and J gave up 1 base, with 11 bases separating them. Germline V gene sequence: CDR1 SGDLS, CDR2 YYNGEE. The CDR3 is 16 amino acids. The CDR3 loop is CASSVGDTASGNTIYF. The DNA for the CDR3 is TGTGCCAGCAGCGTAGGGGACACCGCATCTGGAAACACCATATATTTT.

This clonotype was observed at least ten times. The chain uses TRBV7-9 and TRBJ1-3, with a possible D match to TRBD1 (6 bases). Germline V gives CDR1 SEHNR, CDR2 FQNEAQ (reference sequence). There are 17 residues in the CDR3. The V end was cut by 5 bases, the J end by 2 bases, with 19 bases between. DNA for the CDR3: TGTGCCAGCAGCCCAACTCCAGGGGCTCTAGCTGGAAACACCATATATTTT. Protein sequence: CASSPTPGALAGNTIYF.

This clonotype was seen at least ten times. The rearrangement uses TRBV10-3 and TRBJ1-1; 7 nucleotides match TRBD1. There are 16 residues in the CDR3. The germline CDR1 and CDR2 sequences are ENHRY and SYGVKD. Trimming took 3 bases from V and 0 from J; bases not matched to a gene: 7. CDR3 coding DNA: TGTGCCATCAGTGACCCCCGGGACAGCATGAACACTGAAGCTTTCTTT. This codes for CAISDPRDSMNTEAFF.

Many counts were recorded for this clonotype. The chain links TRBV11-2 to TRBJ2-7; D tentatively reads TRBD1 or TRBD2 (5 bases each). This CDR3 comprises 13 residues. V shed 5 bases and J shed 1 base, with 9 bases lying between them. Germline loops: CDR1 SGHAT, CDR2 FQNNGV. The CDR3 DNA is TGTGCCAGCAGCGTGGGACCGTCCTACGAGCAGTACTTC. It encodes CASSVGPSYEQYF.

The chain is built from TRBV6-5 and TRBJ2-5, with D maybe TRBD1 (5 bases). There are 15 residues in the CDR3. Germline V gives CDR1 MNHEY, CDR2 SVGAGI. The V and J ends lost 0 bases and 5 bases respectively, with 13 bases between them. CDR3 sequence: CASSYSEGVGETQYF. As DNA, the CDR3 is TGTGCCAGCAGTTACTCGGAAGGGGTTGGGGAGACCCAGTACTTC.

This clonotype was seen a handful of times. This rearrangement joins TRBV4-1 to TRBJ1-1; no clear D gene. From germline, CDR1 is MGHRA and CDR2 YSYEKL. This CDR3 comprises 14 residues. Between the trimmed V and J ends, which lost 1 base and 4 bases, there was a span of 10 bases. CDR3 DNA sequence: TGCGCCAGCAGCCAAGTGTTGGGGAGCACTGAAGCTTTCTTT. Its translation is CASSQVLGSTEAFF.

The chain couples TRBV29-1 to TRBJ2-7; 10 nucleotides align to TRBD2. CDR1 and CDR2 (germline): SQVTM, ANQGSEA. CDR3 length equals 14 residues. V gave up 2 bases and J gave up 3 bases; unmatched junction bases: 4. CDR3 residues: CSVELAGVNYEQYF. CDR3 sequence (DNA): TGCAGCGTTGAACTAGCGGGAGTTAACTACGAGCAGTACTTC.

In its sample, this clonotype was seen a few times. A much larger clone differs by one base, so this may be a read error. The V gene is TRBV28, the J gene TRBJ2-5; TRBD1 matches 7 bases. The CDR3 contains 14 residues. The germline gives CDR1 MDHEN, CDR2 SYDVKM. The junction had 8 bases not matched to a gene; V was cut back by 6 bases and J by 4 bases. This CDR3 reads CASSPSTGVETQYF. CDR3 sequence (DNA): TGTGCCAGCAGCCCTTCTACAGGGGTAGAGACCCAGTACTTC.

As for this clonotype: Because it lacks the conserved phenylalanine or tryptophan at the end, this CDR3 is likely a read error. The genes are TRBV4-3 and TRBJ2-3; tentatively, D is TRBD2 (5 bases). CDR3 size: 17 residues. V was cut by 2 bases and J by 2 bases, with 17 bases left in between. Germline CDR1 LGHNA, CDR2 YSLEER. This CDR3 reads CASSQPSASRHTDTQYL. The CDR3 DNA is TGCGCCAGCAGCCAACCGTCCGCTAGCCGGCACACAGATACGCAGTATCTT.

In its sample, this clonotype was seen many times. The CDR3 protein is CSALSDKQDNYGYTF. CDR3 sequence (DNA): TGCAGTGCCCTCTCAGACAAACAGGATAACTATGGCTACACCTTC. This chain joins TRBV20-1 and TRBJ1-2; weak D call: TRBD1 (5 bases). The germline V gene has CDR1 DFQATT and CDR2 SNEGSKA (reference sequence). The CDR3 totals 15 residues. Between the trimmed V and J ends, which lost 6 bases and 1 base, there was a span of 18 bases.

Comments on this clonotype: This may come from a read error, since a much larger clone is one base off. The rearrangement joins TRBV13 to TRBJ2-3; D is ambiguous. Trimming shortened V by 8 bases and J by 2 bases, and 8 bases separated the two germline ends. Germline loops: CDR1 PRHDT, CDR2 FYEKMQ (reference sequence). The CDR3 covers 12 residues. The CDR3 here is CASAMSTDTQYF. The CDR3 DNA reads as TGTGCCAGCGCTATGTCCACAGATACGCAGTATTTT.

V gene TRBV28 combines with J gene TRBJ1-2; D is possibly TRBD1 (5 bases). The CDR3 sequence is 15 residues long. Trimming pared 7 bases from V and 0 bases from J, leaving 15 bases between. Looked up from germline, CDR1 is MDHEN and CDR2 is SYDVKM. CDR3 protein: CASNKEAGTNYGYTF. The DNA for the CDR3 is TGTGCCAGCAACAAGGAGGCAGGGACTAACTATGGCTACACCTTC.

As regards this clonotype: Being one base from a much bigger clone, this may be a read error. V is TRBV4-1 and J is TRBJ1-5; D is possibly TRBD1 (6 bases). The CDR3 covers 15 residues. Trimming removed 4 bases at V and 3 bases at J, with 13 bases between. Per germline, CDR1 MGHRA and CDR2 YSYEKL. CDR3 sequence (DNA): TGCGCCAGCAGCCGGGGGGGCACATCCAATCAGCCCCAGCATTTT. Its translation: CASSRGGTSNQPQHF.

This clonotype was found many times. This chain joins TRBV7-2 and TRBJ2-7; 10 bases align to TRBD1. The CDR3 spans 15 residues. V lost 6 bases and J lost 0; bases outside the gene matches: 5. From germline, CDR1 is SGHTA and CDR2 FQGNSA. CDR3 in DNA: TGTGCCAGCAGTTTGGGGACAGGGGCCTCCTACGAGCAGTACTTC. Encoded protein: CASSLGTGASYEQYF.

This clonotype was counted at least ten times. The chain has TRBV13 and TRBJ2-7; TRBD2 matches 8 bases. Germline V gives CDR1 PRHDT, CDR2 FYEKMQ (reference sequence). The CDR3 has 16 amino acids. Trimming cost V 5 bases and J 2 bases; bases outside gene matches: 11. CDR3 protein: CASSHTIAGPTYEQYF. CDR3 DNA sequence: TGTGCCAGCAGCCACACCATAGCGGGACCTACCTACGAGCAGTACTTC. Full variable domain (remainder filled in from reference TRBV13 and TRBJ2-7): AAGVIQSPRHLIKEKRETATLKCYPIPRHDTVYWYQQGPGQDPQFLISFYEKMQSDKGSIPDRFSAQQFSDYHSELNMSSLELGDSALYFCASSHTIAGPTYEQYFGPGTRLTVT.